Detailed here is one TCR beta chain. Here immunoSEQ multiplex PCR was the method, and the copy in TCRdb shows in-frame clones only, minus some. The table includes over 45,000 clones, roughly 83% detected once. These data are taken from a study of blood T cell repertoires in COVID-19. The CDR3 totals 12 residues. The V end lost 5 bases, the J end lost 7 bases, and 11 bases lay between the germline ends. Germline CDR1 and CDR2: SGHAT and FQNNGV. The TCR was taken from a man aged 70 or older with acute or convalescent COVID-19. The chain is built from TRBV11-2 and TRBJ1-2; tentatively, D is TRBD1 (5 bases). The specimen sequenced was peripheral blood. Here the CDR3 reads CASSPSGVGYTF. CDR3 sequence (DNA): TGTGCCAGCAGCCCCTCGGGGGTTGGCTACACCTTC.